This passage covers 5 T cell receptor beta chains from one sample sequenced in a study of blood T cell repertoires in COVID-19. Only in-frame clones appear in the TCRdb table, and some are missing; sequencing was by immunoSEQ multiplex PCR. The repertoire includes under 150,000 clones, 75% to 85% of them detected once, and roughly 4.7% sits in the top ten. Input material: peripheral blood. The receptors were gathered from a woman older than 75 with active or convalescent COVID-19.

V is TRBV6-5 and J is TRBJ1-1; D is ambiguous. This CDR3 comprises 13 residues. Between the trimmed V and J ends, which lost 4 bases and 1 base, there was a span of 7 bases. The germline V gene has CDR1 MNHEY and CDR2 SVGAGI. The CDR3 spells CASSFGGNTEAFF. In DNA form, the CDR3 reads TGTGCCAGCAGTTTCGGCGGGAACACTGAAGCTTTCTTT.

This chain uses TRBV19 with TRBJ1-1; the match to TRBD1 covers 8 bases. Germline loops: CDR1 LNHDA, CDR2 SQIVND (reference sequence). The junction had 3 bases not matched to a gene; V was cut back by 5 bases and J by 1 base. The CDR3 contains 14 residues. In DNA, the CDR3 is TGTGCCAGTAGTGGGGGACAGGCGAACACTGAAGCTTTCTTT. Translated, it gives CASSGGQANTEAFF.

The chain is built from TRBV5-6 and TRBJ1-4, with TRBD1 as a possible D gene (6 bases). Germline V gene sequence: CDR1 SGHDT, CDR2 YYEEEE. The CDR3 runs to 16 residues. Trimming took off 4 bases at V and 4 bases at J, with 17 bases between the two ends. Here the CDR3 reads CASSGGGLRGNEKLFF. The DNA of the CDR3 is TGTGCCAGCAGCGGCGGGGGGCTAAGGGGTAATGAAAAACTGTTTTTT.

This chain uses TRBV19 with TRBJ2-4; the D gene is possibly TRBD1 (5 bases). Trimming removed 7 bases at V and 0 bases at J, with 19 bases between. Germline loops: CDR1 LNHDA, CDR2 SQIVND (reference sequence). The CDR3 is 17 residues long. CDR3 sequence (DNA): TGTGCCAGTACCCATAGGGGCAGGGTTGGAGCCAAAAACATTCAGTACTTC. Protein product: CASTHRGRVGAKNIQYF.

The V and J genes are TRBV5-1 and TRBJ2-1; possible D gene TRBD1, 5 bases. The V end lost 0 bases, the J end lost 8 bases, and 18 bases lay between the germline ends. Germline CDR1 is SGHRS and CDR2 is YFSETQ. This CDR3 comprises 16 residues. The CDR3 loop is CASSLGWGRPVYEQFF. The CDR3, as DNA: TGCGCCAGCAGCTTGGGGTGGGGCAGGCCCGTCTATGAGCAGTTCTTC.